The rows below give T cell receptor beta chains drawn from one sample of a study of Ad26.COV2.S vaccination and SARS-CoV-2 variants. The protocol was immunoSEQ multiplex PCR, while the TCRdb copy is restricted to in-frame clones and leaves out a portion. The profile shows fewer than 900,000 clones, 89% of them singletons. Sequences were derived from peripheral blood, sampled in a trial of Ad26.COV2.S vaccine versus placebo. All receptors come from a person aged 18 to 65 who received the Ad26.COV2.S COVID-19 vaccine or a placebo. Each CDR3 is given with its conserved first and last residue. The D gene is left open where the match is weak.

CASSPPVTGELFF TRBJ2-2 TRBV18 .
CASSPGNREGNIQYF TRBJ2-4 TRBV18 .
CASSPGGYAAEAFF TRBJ1-1 TRBV11-2 .
CASREPGTGNSGELFF TRBJ2-2 TRBV6-1 TRBD1
CASSQEGGGPGETQYF TRBJ2-5 TRBV3-1/TRBV3-2 .
CASSDSGFYGYTF TRBJ1-2 TRBV9 .
CASSPTGLNPSGNTIYF TRBJ1-3 TRBV18 .
CASSQSVFRTDTQYF TRBJ2-3 TRBV3-1/TRBV3-2 .
CASILATGELFF TRBJ2-2 TRBV2 .
CSLGSNEQFF TRBJ2-1 TRBV29-1 .
CASSFSRSLGALHF TRBJ1-6 TRBV6-5 .
CASSPQQAINQPQHF TRBJ1-5 TRBV18 .
CASSLLVPGGNTYEQYF TRBJ2-7 TRBV27 TRBD2
CASFRLAGVTDTQYF TRBJ2-3 TRBV6-4 TRBD2
CASSYSSAGKPYEQYF TRBJ2-7 TRBV6-5 .
CASSFSGGGQSTEAFF TRBJ1-1 TRBV5-1 .
CASSAGQGYDEQYF TRBJ2-7 TRBV9 TRBD1
CSVDASRGVSYNEQFF TRBJ2-1 TRBV29-1 TRBD2
CASSLTPGRGANLYNEQFF TRBJ2-1 TRBV27 TRBD2
CASSPRQGRYGYTF TRBJ1-2 TRBV5-4 .
CASSPPREQETQYF TRBJ2-5 TRBV4-1 .
CASSLVGLAGEGSYEQYF TRBJ2-7 TRBV5-1 TRBD2
CASSIEGSRTGANVLTF TRBJ2-6 TRBV19 .
CAISQDRAANEKLFF TRBJ1-4 TRBV10-3 TRBD1
CASTSGLAVFEQFF TRBJ2-1 TRBV9 TRBD2
CASSFSFNEQFF TRBJ2-1 TRBV7-9 .
CAGWTGNTGELFF TRBJ2-2 TRBV30 .
CASSPGGSLSVEQYF TRBJ2-7 TRBV18 .
CASSLSYTEAFF TRBJ1-1 TRBV7-2 .
CAISDDRASGNTIYF TRBJ1-3 TRBV10-3 TRBD1
CASSLDRLNGYTF TRBJ1-2 TRBV19 .
CASTLYQGEVTQYF TRBJ2-3 TRBV3-1/TRBV3-2 .
CASSQEGFSGAGDTQYF TRBJ2-3 TRBV4-1 .
CASSSQGKPQHF TRBJ1-5 TRBV7-9 .
CASSLFGDRVYGYTF TRBJ1-2 TRBV27 TRBD1
CASSSPGLVTDTQYF TRBJ2-3 TRBV11-2 .
CASSVIGGWDTEAFF TRBJ1-1 TRBV2 .
CASSEWTSDNSPLHF TRBJ1-6 TRBV2 .
CASSVGDNYGYTF TRBJ1-2 TRBV9 .
CAWSVQVDGNSPLHF TRBJ1-6 TRBV30 .
CASSQDLGGPSSYNEQFF TRBJ2-1 TRBV14 .
CASSRQSGLNQPQHF TRBJ1-5 TRBV7-6 .
CASSKTGTGFQPQHF TRBJ1-5 TRBV6-5 TRBD1
CAPSQDSVETQYF TRBJ2-5 TRBV6-5 .
CASSPWGGKDEQFF TRBJ2-1 TRBV3-1/TRBV3-2 .
CASSQSGQSDGEQYF TRBJ2-7 TRBV23-1 TRBD1
CASSIGPQEFYEQYF TRBJ2-7 TRBV19 .
CATRSGYYNSPLHF TRBJ1-6 TRBV15 .
CASSLRPGEAFF TRBJ1-1 TRBV7-3 .
CASSYSLDRGEYEQYF TRBJ2-7 TRBV6-2/TRBV6-3 TRBD1
CASSYQGDSNQPQHF TRBJ1-5 TRBV23-1 TRBD1
CASSWDLPNTGELFF TRBJ2-2 TRBV2 .
CASSTSGYQPQHF TRBJ1-5 TRBV19 .
CASSLSGRGRGTNEKLFF TRBJ1-4 TRBV7-9 TRBD1